This record looks at one T cell receptor beta chain sequence and its context. The antigen remains unidentified. The data are from a study of a mutant IDH1 vaccine in newly diagnosed glioma. The overall study: Following radiotherapy alone, or alongside temozolomide cycles, vaccination was started after an interval of 4-6 weeks. Treated individuals were around 62% male and around 40% female, averaging roughly 38 years of age. Patients previously underwent radiotherapy, temozolomide, or both, and most underwent both.

The time point was: week 23, last vaccination. The investigators gave 300 ug of mutant IDH1 20-mer peptide in each vaccine dose, together with topical imiquimod. Astrocytomas that were new, WHO grade 3 or 4, IDH1-mutant and ATRX-lost were present in the donors. The table came from immunoSEQ multiplex PCR; TCRdb's copy has only in-frame clones and leaves some out. Of about 64,000 clones in the sample, roughly 81% were seen once. Germline V gives CDR1 LNHDA, CDR2 SQIVND (reference sequence). Deletions cut 4 bases from V and 1 base from J, with 13 bases between. The CDR3 loop spans 15 amino acids. The sample in question was PBMCs, obtained from a glioma patient whose treatment included an IDH1 peptide vaccine. The receptor's source is a man aged 25-45 years with glioma. The V and J genes are TRBV19 and TRBJ1-1; D gene uncertain. CDR3 sequence: CASSSRGRANTEAFF. The CDR3, as DNA: TGTGCCAGTAGTAGTCGAGGCAGAGCGAACACTGAAGCTTTCTTT.